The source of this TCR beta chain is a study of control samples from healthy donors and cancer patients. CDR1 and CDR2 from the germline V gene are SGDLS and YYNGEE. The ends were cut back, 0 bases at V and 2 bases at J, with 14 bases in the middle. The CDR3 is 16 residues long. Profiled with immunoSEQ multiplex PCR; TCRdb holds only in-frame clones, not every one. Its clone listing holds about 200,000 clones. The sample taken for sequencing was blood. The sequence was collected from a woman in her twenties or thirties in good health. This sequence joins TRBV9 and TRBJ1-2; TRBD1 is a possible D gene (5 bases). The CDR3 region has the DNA TGTGCCAGCAGCGTAGACCCGGGCAGGGAGAACTATGGCTACACCTTC. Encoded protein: CASSVDPGRENYGYTF.